The rows below give T cell receptor beta chains drawn from one sample of a study of cytomegalovirus exposure and HLA in healthy donors. Sequencing used immunoSEQ multiplex PCR; TCRdb keeps in-frame clones, though not all of them. The repertoire holds approximately 150,000 clones, with 70% to 80% as singletons. The sample consisted of PBMCs. The receptors here all came from a man between 18 and 35 years old in good health and CMV-seropositive. The CDR3 runs from the conserved cysteine through the conserved F or W. D genes are given only for firm matches. Clone size is stated in some rows and not others, as once, few, many or a class when expanded.

CASATDRVHYGYTF | TGTGCCAGCGCGACCGACAGGGTTCACTATGGCTACACCTTC | TRBJ1-2 | TRBD1 | TRBV6-1 | .
CSVESSRKETQYF | TGCAGCGTTGAATCTAGCAGAAAAGAGACCCAGTACTTC | TRBJ2-5 | . | TRBV29-1 | .
CASSQVPGGIYEQYF | TGTGCCAGCAGCCAAGTACCAGGGGGAATCTACGAGCAGTACTTC | TRBJ2-7 | TRBD1 | TRBV14 | .
CASSLQWGGLNEQFF | TGCGCCAGCAGCCTACAGTGGGGGGGCCTCAATGAGCAGTTCTTC | TRBJ2-1 | . | TRBV5-1 | .
CASSLSQPQHF | TGTGCCAGCAGTTTGAGTCAGCCCCAGCATTTT | TRBJ1-5 | . | TRBV28 | .
CASRVLANSYNEQFF | TGTGCCAGCAGGGTCCTAGCGAACTCCTACAATGAGCAGTTCTTC | TRBJ2-1 | . | TRBV27 | .
CASSLTVWGSGTEAFF | TGTGCCAGCAGCTTAACGGTATGGGGTAGCGGCACTGAAGCTTTCTTT | TRBJ1-1 | . | TRBV7-2 | .
CASSATGKRDQPQHF | TGTGCCAGCAGCGCGACAGGTAAGCGAGATCAGCCCCAGCATTTT | TRBJ1-5 | . | TRBV7-3 | .
CASNPTGGLGAEAFF | TGTGCCAGCAACCCGACAGGGGGCCTCGGAGCTGAAGCTTTCTTT | TRBJ1-1 | TRBD1 | TRBV6-5 | .
CASSFGLAGKETQYF | TGTGCCAGCAGCTTTGGACTAGCGGGAAAAGAGACCCAGTACTTC | TRBJ2-5 | TRBD2 | TRBV7-9 | .
CASSLGGQWTHTEAFF | TGCGCCAGCAGCTTGGGGGGACAGTGGACCCACACTGAAGCTTTCTTT | TRBJ1-1 | TRBD1 | TRBV5-1 | .
CASRGGATDTQYF | TGTGCCAGCAGAGGAGGGGCCACAGATACGCAGTATTTT | TRBJ2-3 | . | TRBV7-6 | .
CASSLGLAGGYNEQFF | TGTGCCAGCAGCCTCGGACTAGCGGGGGGCTACAATGAGCAGTTCTTC | TRBJ2-1 | TRBD2 | TRBV7-2 | .
CASSKDEGAQEKLFF | TGTGCCAGCAGCAAAGACGAGGGGGCGCAAGAAAAACTGTTTTTT | TRBJ1-4 | . | TRBV21-1 | .
CSVQQGGNTEAFF | TGCAGCGTTCAGCAGGGAGGGAACACTGAAGCTTTCTTT | TRBJ1-1 | . | TRBV29-1 | few
CASSQDAEREETYEQYF | TGCGCCAGCAGCCAAGATGCAGAGCGGGAGGAAACCTACGAGCAGTACTTC | TRBJ2-7 | TRBD2 | TRBV4-3 | few
CASSAGTSGTDTQYF | TGTGCCAGCAGCGCCGGGACTAGCGGGACAGATACGCAGTATTTT | TRBJ2-3 | TRBD2 | TRBV9 | .
CASSLTSGGSYNEQFF | TGTGCCAGCAGTTTGACTAGCGGGGGCTCCTACAATGAGCAGTTCTTC | TRBJ2-1 | TRBD2 | TRBV28 | .
CASSLGTGTGELFF | TGCGCCAGCAGCTTGGGGACAGGGACCGGGGAGCTGTTTTTT | TRBJ2-2 | TRBD1 | TRBV5-1 | .
CASSLRQGAKNEQFF | TGTGCCAGCAGCTTAAGACAGGGGGCGAAGAATGAGCAGTTCTTC | TRBJ2-1 | TRBD1 | TRBV7-9 | .
CASSGSRGSQETQYF | TGCGCCAGCAGCGGTTCCAGGGGTTCCCAAGAGACCCAGTACTTC | TRBJ2-5 | . | TRBV5-1 | .
CASSSQRRSYEQYF | TGTGCCAGCAGTTCACAGAGACGTAGCTACGAGCAGTACTTC | TRBJ2-7 | . | TRBV28 | .
CASLVPRDYLRNTGELFF | TGTGCCAGCCTCGTTCCCCGGGACTACCTTCGGAACACCGGGGAGCTGTTTTTT | TRBJ2-2 | TRBD2 | TRBV2 | .
CASSQDRNQRYEQYF | TGTGCCAGCAGCCAAGATAGGAACCAGAGGTACGAGCAGTACTTC | TRBJ2-7 | . | TRBV14 | .
CASSIRQGALYEQYF | TGTGCCAGTAGTATCCGACAGGGGGCGCTCTACGAGCAGTACTTC | TRBJ2-7 | TRBD1 | TRBV19 | few
CASSYTGRRAEKLFF | TGTGCCAGCAGTTACACGGGGAGAAGGGCTGAAAAACTGTTTTTT | TRBJ1-4 | . | TRBV6-6 | .
CASSFGRGEPQHF | TGTGCCAGCAGCTTCGGTCGGGGAGAGCCCCAGCATTTT | TRBJ1-5 | . | TRBV7-9 | .
CASTGTTTYEQYF | TGTGCCAGTACCGGGACTACTACCTACGAGCAGTACTTC | TRBJ2-7 | TRBD2 | TRBV19 | .
CASTPTSGNEQFF | TGTGCCAGCACCCCGACTAGCGGAAATGAGCAGTTCTTC | TRBJ2-1 | TRBD2 | TRBV28 | .
CASSGLVGEQYF | TGTGCCAGCTCCGGACTTGTCGGCGAGCAGTACTTC | TRBJ2-7 | . | TRBV6-5 | .
CSGRQGAKGEQYF | TGCAGCGGAAGACAGGGGGCGAAAGGCGAGCAGTACTTC | TRBJ2-7 | TRBD1 | TRBV29-1 | .
CASSLFSSYNEQFF | TGTGCCAGCAGCTTATTCAGCTCCTACAATGAGCAGTTCTTC | TRBJ2-1 | . | TRBV7-6 | .
CASSFARAEAFF | TGTGCCAGTAGTTTCGCGCGGGCGGAAGCTTTCTTT | TRBJ1-1 | . | TRBV19 | .
CASSIWSGTGNEYGYTF | TGTGCCAGTAGTATATGGTCGGGAACAGGGAATGAATATGGCTACACCTTC | TRBJ1-2 | . | TRBV19 | .
CASLEGRRAFF | TGTGCCAGCCTCGAGGGCCGGAGAGCTTTCTTT | TRBJ1-1 | . | TRBV5-5 | .
CASIRGQGGNTIYF | TGTGCCAGCATCAGAGGACAGGGTGGAAACACCATATATTTT | TRBJ1-3 | TRBD1 | TRBV6-5 | few
CASSPDWTYEQYF | TGTGCCAGCAGCCCAGACTGGACCTACGAGCAGTACTTC | TRBJ2-7 | . | TRBV7-2 | .
CASSLGQGSPTDTQYF | TGTGCCAGCAGCTTAGGACAGGGGTCCCCCACAGATACGCAGTATTTT | TRBJ2-3 | TRBD1 | TRBV7-9 | .